Detailed here is one T cell receptor beta chain. Libraries were prepared by immunoSEQ multiplex PCR; TCRdb keeps only in-frame clonotypes and omits some of them. The sample contains around 120,000 clones, around 79% of which appear only once. This specimen belongs to a study of blood T cell repertoires in COVID-19. Study-wide context: T cells, B-cell-depleted T cells, or PBMCs supplied cDNA or gDNA.

The CDR3 is 13 amino acids. The germline V gene encodes CDR1 SGHTA and CDR2 FQGTGA. The trim removed 4 bases at V and 5 bases at J, leaving 4 bases unmatched. V gene TRBV7-3 combines with J gene TRBJ1-1; TRBD1 aligns across 7 bases. The sequenced material came from peripheral blood. The TCR was taken from a man between 65 and 85 years old with acute or convalescent COVID-19. The CDR3 coding sequence is TGTGCCAGCAGCTCCTCACAGGGGACTGAAGCTTTCTTT. It translates to CASSSSQGTEAFF.